This T cell receptor (beta chain) was recorded in a study of PD-1 blockade in classical Hodgkin lymphoma. Study results and limitations: When set against healthy donors, newly diagnosed patients were reported to show lower baseline TCR diversity.

Libraries were prepared by immunoSEQ multiplex PCR; TCRdb keeps only in-frame clonotypes and omits some of them. Of around 150,000 clones listed, nearly 80% are singletons. The sample holds a few counts of this clone. Antigen specificity is unknown. Every patient experienced relapse after autologous stem cell transplantation, and brentuximab vedotin exposure varied. The CDR3 contains 14 residues. Germline lookup yields CDR1 MGHRA and CDR2 YSYEKL. Trimming removed 1 base from V and 0 bases from J, with 6 bases in between. This clonotype originated in a human donor with classical Hodgkin lymphoma. This chain connects TRBV4-1 to TRBJ1-1, with unresolved D. Here the sequenced sample was peripheral blood mononuclear cells (PBMCs), taken before the second cycle of nivolumab. The DNA for the CDR3 is TGCGCCAGCAGCCAAGGAAACCTGAACACTGAAGCTTTCTTT. It codes for CASSQGNLNTEAFF.